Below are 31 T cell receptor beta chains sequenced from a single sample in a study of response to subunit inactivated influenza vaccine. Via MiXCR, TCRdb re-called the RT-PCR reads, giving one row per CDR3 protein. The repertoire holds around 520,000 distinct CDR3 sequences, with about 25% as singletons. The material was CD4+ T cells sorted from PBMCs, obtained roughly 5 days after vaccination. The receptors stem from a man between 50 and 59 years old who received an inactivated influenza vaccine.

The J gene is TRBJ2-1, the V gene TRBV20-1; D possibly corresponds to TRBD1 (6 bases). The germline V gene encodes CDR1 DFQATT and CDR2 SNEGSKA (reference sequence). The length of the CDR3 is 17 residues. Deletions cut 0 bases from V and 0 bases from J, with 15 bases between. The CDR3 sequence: CSARDIGGDFSYNEQFF. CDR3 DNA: TGCAGTGCTAGAGATATAGGGGGAGACTTCTCCTACAATGAGCAGTTCTTC.

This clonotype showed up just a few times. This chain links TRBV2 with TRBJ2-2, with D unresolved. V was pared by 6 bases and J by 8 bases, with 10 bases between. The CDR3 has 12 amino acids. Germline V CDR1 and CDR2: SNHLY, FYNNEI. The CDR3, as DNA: TGTGCCAGCAGCCCGATTGGTGGGGAGCTGTTTTTT. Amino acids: CASSPIGGELFF.

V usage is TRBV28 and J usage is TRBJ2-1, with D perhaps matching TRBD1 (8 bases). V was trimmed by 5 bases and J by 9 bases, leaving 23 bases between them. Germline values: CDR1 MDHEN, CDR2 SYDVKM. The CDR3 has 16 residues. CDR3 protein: CASSLQGQGRGGEQFF. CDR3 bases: TGTGCCAGCAGTCTCCAAGGACAGGGAAGGGGGGGTGAGCAGTTCTTC.

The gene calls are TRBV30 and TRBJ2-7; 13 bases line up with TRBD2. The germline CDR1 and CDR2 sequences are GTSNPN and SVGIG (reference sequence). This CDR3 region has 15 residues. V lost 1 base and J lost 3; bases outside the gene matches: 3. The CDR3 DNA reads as TGTGCCTGGAGTGCGGGACTAGCGGGAAACTACGAGCAGTACTTC. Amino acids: CAWSAGLAGNYEQYF.

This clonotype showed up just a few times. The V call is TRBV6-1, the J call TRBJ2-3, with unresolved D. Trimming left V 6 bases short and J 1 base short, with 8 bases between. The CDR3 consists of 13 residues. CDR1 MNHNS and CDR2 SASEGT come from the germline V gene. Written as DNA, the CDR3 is TGTGCCAGCAGAAGCTGGGGCACAGATACGCAGTATTTT. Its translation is CASRSWGTDTQYF.

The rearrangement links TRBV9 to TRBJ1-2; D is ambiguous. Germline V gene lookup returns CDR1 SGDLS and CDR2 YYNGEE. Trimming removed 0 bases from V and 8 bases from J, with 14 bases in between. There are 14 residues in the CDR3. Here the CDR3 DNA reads TGTGCCAGCAGCGTAGGTTGGGGAGTCGCCGGCTACACCTTC. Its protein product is CASSVGWGVAGYTF.

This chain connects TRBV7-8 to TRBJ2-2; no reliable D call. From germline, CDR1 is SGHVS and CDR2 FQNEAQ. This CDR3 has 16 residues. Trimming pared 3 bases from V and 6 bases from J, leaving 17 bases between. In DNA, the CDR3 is TGTGCCAGCAGCTTCCCCGGTTTGGGAAGTTCCGGGGAGCTGTTTTTT. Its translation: CASSFPGLGSSGELFF. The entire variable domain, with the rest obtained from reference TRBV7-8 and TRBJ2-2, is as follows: GAGVSQSPRYKVAKRGQDVALRCDPISGHVSLFWYQQALGQGPEFLTYFQNEAQLDKSGLPSDRFFAERPEGSVSTLKIQRTQQEDSAVYLCASSFPGLGSSGELFFGEGSRLTVL.

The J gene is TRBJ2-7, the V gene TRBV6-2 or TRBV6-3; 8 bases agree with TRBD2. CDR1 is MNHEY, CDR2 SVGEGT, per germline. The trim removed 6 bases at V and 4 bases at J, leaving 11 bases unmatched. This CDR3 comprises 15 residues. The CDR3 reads CASSIGGATSYEQYF. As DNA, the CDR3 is TGTGCCAGCAGCATCGGGGGGGCTACTTCGTACGAGCAGTACTTC.

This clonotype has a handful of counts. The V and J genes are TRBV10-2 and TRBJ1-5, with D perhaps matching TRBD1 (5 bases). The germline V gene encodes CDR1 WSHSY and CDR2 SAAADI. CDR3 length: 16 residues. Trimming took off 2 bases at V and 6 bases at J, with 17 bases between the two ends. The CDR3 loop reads CASSERAGRGSQPQHF. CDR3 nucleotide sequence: TGCGCCAGCAGTGAGAGGGCAGGTCGGGGGTCTCAGCCCCAGCATTTT.

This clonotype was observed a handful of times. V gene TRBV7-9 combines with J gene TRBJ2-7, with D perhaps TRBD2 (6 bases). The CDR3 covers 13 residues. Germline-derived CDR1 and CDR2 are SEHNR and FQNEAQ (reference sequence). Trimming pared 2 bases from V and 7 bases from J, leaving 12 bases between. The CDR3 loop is CASSLSGREEQYF. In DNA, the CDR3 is TGTGCCAGCAGCTTAAGCGGGCGTGAAGAGCAGTACTTC. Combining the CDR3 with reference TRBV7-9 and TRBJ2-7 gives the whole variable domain DTGVSQNPRHKITKRGQNVTFRCDPISEHNRLYWYRQTLGQGPEFLTYFQNEAQLEKSRLLSDRFSAERPKGSFSTLEIQRTEQGDSAMYLCASSLSGREEQYFGPGTRLTVT.

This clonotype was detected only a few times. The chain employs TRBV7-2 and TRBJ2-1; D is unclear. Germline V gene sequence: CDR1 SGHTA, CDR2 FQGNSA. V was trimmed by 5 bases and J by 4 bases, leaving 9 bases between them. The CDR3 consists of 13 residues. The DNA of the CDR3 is TGTGCCAGCAGCCAAATGTCATACAATGAGCAGTTCTTC. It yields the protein CASSQMSYNEQFF.

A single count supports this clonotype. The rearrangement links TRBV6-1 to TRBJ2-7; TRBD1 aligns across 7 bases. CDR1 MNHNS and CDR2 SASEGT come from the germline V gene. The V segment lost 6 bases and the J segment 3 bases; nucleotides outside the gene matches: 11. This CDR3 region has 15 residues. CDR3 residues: CASRETGQFFYEQYF. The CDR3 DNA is TGTGCCAGCAGGGAGACAGGGCAGTTTTTCTACGAGCAGTACTTC.

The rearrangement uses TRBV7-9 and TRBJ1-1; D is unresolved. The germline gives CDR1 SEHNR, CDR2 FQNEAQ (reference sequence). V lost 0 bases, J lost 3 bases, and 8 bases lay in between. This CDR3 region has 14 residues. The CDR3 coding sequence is TGTGCCAGCAGCTTAGCTTCCGGGGACACTGAAGCTTTCTTT. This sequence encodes CASSLASGDTEAFF.

CDR3 sequence reads: CAISELTGPYGYTF. The CDR3 DNA reads as TGTGCCATCAGTGAGCTGACAGGGCCCTATGGCTACACCTTC. The genes are TRBV10-3 and TRBJ1-2, with 7 bases matching TRBD1. The CDR3 spans 14 residues. V shed 2 bases, J shed 4 bases, and the junction held 4 bases outside the gene matches. In germline, CDR1 is ENHRY, CDR2 SYGVKD.

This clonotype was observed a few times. The DNA of the CDR3 is TGTGCCAGCAGCGCGGACAGGGATGAGCAGTTCTTC. This codes for CASSADRDEQFF. The genes are TRBV12-3 or TRBV12-4 and TRBJ2-1, with TRBD1 matching 8 bases. The CDR3 runs 12 residues. J gave up 8 bases and V 6 bases, and 3 bases lay outside the gene matches.

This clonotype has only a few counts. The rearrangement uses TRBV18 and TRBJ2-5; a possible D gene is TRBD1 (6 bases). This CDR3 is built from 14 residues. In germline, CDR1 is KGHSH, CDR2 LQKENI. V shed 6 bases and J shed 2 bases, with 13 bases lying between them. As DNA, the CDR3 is TGTGCCAGCTCGAACAGGGCCCTGCAAGAGACCCAGTACTTC. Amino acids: CASSNRALQETQYF.

The CDR3 DNA sequence: TGTGCCAGCAGTCTTCCGGGACAGTTAGGGTACGAGCAGTACTTC. Translated, it gives CASSLPGQLGYEQYF. The rearrangement uses TRBV6-2 or TRBV6-3 and TRBJ2-7; 7 bases agree with TRBD1. This CDR3 has 15 amino acids. J lost 4 bases, V lost 5 bases, and 11 bases had no gene match. In germline, CDR1 is MNHEY, CDR2 SVGEGT.

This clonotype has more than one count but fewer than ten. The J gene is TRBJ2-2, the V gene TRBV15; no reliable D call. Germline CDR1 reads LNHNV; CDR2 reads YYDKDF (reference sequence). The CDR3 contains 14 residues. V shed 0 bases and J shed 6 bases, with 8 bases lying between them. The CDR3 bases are TGTGCCACCAGCAGAGACCGAGGCCCCGGGGAGCTGTTTTTT. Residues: CATSRDRGPGELFF.

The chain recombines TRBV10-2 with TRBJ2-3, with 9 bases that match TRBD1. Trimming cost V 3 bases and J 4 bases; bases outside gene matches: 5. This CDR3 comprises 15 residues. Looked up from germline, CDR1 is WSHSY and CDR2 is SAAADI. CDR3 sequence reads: CASSDGQGSADTQYF. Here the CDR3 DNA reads TGCGCCAGCAGTGATGGACAGGGGAGTGCAGATACGCAGTATTTT.

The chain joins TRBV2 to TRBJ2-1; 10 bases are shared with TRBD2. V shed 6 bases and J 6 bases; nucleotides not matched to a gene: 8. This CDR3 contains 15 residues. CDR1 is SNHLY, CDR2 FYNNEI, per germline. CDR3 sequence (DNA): TGTGCCAGCAGAGAGCTAGCGGGAGCCTCCAATGAGCAGTTCTTC. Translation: CASRELAGASNEQFF.

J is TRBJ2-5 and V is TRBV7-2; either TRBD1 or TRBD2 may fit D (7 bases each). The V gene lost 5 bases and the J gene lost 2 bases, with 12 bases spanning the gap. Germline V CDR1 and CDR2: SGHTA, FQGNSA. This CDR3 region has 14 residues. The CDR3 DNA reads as TGTGCCAGCAGCCAGGGGGGGACACAAGAGACCCAGTACTTC. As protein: CASSQGGTQETQYF.

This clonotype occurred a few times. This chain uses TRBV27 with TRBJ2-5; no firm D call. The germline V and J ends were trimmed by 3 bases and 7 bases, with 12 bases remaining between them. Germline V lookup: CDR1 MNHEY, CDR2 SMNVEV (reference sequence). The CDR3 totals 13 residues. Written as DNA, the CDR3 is TGTGCCAGCAGTTTTAAAATTTCTGGGACCCAGTACTTC. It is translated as CASSFKISGTQYF.

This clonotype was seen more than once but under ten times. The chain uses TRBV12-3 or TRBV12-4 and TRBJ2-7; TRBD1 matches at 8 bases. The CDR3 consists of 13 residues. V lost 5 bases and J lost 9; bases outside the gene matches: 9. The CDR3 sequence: CASSAAQGGVQYF. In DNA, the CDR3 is TGTGCCAGCAGTGCAGCACAGGGGGGTGTGCAGTACTTC.

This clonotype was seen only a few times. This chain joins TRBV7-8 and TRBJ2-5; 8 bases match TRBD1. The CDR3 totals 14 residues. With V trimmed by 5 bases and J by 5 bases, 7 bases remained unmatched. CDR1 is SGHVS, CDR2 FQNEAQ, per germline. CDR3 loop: CASSGRTGRETQYF. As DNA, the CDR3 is TGTGCCAGCAGCGGAAGGACAGGGAGGGAGACCCAGTACTTC.

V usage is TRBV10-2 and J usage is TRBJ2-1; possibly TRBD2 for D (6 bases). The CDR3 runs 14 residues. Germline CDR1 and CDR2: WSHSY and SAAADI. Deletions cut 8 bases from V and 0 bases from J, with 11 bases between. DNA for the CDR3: TGCGCCAGCTCACGGGAGCCCTCCTACAATGAGCAGTTCTTC. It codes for CASSREPSYNEQFF.

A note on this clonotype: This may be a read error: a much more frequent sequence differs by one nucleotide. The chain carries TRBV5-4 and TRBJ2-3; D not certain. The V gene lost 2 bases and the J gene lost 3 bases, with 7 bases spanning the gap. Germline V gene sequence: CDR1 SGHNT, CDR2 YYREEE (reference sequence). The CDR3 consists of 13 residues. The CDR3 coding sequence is TGTGCCAGCAGCTTCCAGGAGACAGATACGCAGTATTTT. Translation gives CASSFQETDTQYF.

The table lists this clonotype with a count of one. CDR3 loop: CASSPSVGRSEAFF. The CDR3 nucleotides read TGTGCCAGCAGCCCGAGCGTGGGGAGGTCTGAAGCTTTCTTT. The chain employs TRBV7-9 and TRBJ1-1; D remains ambiguous. Germline CDR1 is SEHNR and CDR2 is FQNEAQ (reference sequence). The ends were cut back, 5 bases at V and 6 bases at J, with 16 bases in the middle. This CDR3 is 14 amino acids long.

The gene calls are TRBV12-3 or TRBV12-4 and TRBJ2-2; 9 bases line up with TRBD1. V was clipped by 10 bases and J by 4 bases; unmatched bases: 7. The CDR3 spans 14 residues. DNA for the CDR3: TGTGCCACCACAGGGGGCGCGGGCACCGGGGAGCTGTTTTTT. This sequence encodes CATTGGAGTGELFF.

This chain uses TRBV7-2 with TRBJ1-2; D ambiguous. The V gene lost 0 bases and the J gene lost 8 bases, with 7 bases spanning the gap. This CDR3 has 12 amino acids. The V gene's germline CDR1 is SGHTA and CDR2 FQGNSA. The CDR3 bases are TGTGCCAGCAGCTTAGCTGGAGGCGGCTACACCTTC. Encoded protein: CASSLAGGGYTF.

The CDR3 region has the DNA TGTGCCAGCTCACCAGGGGACAACTACCAAGAGACCCAGTACTTC. It encodes CASSPGDNYQETQYF. The V call is TRBV18, the J call TRBJ2-5, with D possibly matching TRBD1 (6 bases). Germline values: CDR1 KGHSH, CDR2 LQKENI. V was shortened by 2 bases and J by 0 bases, with 10 bases between the two germline ends. The CDR3 length is 15 residues.

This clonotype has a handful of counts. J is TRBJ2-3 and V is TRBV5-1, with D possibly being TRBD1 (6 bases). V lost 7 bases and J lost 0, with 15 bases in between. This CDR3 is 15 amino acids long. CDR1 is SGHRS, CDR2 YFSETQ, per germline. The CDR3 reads CASYSDSPSTDTQYF. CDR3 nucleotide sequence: TGCGCCAGCTATTCGGACAGCCCTAGCACAGATACGCAGTATTTT.